This T cell receptor beta chain is drawn from a study of post-analysis software for immune sequencing data. Whole-study results and caveats: Roughly 5 TRBV segments, including TRBV5-6, TRBV5-1 and TRBV20-1, were more frequent in patients than controls.

Trimming took off 7 bases at V and 7 bases at J, with 17 bases between the two ends. Germline CDR1 DFQATT, CDR2 SNEGSKA (reference sequence). The CDR3 totals 13 residues. Tagging with unique molecular identifiers was a feature of the TCR beta cDNA libraries. TCRdb itself ran the PCR reads through MiXCR, one entry per CDR3 protein. The table records hundreds of thousands of distinct CDR3 sequences, around 44% of them present only once. Comments on this clonotype: Its target is unknown.

The TCR comes from a girl aged 5 to 17 with multiple sclerosis. Sequencing was carried out using blood. This chain joins TRBV20-1 and TRBJ1-5, with TRBD1 as a possible D gene (6 bases). CDR3 protein: CSVLRGGEQPQHF. The CDR3 DNA follows: TGCAGTGTCCTGCGAGGGGGTGAGCAGCCCCAGCATTTT.